The T cell receptor beta chain under discussion was sequenced for a study of T-cell reconstitution after alpha-beta-depleted transplantation in children. Overall study findings and caveats: When one year had passed after transplant, most T-cell counts and diversity came from newly produced T cells. Several hundred expanded graft clones reportedly supplied alpha-beta T cells about two months after transplant. Recipient T cells and thymic progenitors that survived gave rise to the high TCRbeta diversity observed at day 60 in some patients.

This clonotype was picked up many times. What it recognizes is unknown. Per germline, CDR1 LGHNA and CDR2 YSLEER. The junction had 7 bases not matched to a gene; V was cut back by 0 bases and J by 5 bases. The CDR3 extends over 17 amino acids. For TCRbeta, the library was prepared with unique molecular identifiers. TCRdb ran MiXCR on the PCR reads and lists one entry per CDR3 protein. This sample has approximately 490,000 distinct CDR3 sequences, with roughly a tenth found just once. This sequence joins TRBV4-3 and TRBJ2-3; TRBD2 agrees at 11 bases. The input for sequencing was PBMCs, taken before TCRalphabeta/CD19-depleted stem cell transplant. The sequence derives from a child between 2 and 9 years old with inherited bone marrow failure, due to receive a stem cell transplant. In DNA form, the CDR3 reads TGCGCCAGCAGCCAAGAGGTACTAGCGGGAGTTGGAGATACGCAGTATTTT. Translation: CASSQEVLAGVGDTQYF.